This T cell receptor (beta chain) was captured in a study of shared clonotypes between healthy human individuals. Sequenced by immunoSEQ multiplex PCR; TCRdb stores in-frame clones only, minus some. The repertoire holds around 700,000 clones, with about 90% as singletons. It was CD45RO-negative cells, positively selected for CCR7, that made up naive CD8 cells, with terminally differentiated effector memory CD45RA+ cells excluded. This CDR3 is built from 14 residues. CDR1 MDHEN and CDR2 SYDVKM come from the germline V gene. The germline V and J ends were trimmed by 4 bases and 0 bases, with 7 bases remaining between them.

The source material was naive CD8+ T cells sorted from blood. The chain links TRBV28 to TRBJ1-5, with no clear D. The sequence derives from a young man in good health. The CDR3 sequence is CASSYFASNQPQHF. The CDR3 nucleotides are TGTGCCAGCAGTTACTTTGCTAGCAATCAGCCCCAGCATTTT.